This T cell receptor beta chain derives from a study of early T cells in non-severe SARS-CoV-2 infection. This clonotype appeared a few times. Antigen unknown. The V gene's germline CDR1 is DFQATT and CDR2 SNEGSKA (reference sequence). The CDR3 length is 15 residues. V lost 1 base to trimming and J lost 2 bases, with 14 bases between them. As part of library construction, unique molecular identifiers were attached to individual cDNA molecules. TCRdb redid the calling of the 5' RACE reads with MiXCR, one entry per CDR3 protein. The table has 25,000 to 30,000 distinct CDR3 sequences, more than 4% seen once; the top ten hold roughly 2.5%. General study results and limits: Reliance on VDJdb matching favored anti-spike CD8 responses; private and CD4 specificities were missed.

This clonotype was sampled from an adult who was a healthcare worker with PCR-confirmed SARS-CoV-2 infection or an uninfected control (not recorded which). The chain carries TRBV20-1 and TRBJ1-2; D perhaps matches TRBD1 (6 bases). The sequencing sample was made of whole blood. CDR3 sequence reads: CSARAAGGSNYGYTF. The CDR3 nucleotides read TGCAGTGCTAGAGCGGCGGGGGGCTCGAACTATGGCTACACCTTC.